These 2 T cell receptor beta chains were sequenced from one sample in a study of graft-versus-host responses after intestinal transplantation. Lymphocytes (intraepithelial and lamina propria) were released by processing the graft tissue. Sequenced by immunoSEQ multiplex PCR; TCRdb stores in-frame clones only, minus some. The table includes about 4,300 clones, approximately 80% detected once. Sample: ileum tissue, taken 9 days after transplant. The receptors here all came from a human patient who received an intestinal transplant, so some T cells may come from the graft donor.

The chain recombines TRBV29-1 with TRBJ2-7, with D tentatively TRBD1 (7 bases). This CDR3 has 13 amino acids. The V end was cut by 6 bases, the J end by 1 base, with 13 bases between. Germline loops: CDR1 SQVTM, CDR2 ANQGSEA. CDR3 DNA sequence: TGCAGCGTCTCAGGGGGACTTTCCTACGAGCAGTACTTC. Its protein is CSVSGGLSYEQYF.

This clone qualifies as large. The sample has other DNA sequences that encode this CDR3 too. CDR3 residues: CASSQGRDSPLHF. The DNA of the CDR3 is TGTGCCAGCAGCCAGGGCAGGGATTCACCCCTCCACTTT. The rearrangement links TRBV9 to TRBJ1-6, with a tentative D call TRBD1 (5 bases). Germline lookup yields CDR1 SGDLS and CDR2 YYNGEE. Trimming stripped 4 bases from V and 8 bases from J, with 10 bases between. CDR3 length: 13 amino acids.